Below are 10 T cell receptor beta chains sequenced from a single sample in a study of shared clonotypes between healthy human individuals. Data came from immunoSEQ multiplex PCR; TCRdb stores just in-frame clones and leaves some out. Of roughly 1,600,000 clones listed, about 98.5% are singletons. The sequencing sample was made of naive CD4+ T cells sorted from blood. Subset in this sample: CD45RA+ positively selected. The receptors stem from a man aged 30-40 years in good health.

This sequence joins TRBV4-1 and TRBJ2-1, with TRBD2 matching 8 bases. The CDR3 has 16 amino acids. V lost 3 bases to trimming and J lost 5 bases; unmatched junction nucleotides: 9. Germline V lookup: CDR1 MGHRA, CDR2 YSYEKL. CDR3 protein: CASSQSGTRGNNEQFF. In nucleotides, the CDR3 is TGCGCCAGCAGCCAGTCCGGGACTAGAGGGAACAATGAGCAGTTCTTC.

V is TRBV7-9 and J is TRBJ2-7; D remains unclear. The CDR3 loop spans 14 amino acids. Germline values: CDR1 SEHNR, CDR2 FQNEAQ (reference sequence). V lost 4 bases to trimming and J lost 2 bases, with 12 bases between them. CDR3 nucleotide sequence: TGTGCCAGCAGCTCTTGGACGGCAGCCTACGAGCAGTACTTC. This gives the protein CASSSWTAAYEQYF.

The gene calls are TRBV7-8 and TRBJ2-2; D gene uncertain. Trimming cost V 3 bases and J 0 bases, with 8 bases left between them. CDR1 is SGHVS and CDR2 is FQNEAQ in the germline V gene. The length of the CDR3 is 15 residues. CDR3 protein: CASSFPLSNTGELFF. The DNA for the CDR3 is TGTGCCAGCAGCTTTCCTCTCTCGAACACCGGGGAGCTGTTTTTT.

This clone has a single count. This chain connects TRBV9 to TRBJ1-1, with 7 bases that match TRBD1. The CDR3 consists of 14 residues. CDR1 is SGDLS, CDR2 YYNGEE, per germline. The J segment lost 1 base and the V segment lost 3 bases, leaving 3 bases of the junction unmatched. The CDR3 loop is CASSEGQPNTEAFF. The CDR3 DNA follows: TGTGCCAGCAGCGAGGGACAGCCGAACACTGAAGCTTTCTTT.

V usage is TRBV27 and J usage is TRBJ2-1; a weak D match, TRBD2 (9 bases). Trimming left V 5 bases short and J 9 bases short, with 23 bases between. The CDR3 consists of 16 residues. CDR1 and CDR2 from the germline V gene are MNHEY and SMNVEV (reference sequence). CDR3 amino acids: CASSPRGREGRGEQFF. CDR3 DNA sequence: TGTGCCAGCAGTCCCAGGGGGCGGGAGGGCCGCGGTGAGCAGTTCTTC.

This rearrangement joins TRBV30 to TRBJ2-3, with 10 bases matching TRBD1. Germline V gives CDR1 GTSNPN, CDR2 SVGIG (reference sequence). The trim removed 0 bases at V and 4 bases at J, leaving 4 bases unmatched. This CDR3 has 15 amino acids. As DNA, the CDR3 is TGTGCCTGGAGTGTAGGGGACAGGGGTGCAGATACGCAGTATTTT. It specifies CAWSVGDRGADTQYF.

CDR3 in amino acids: CASSTTGFVTEAFF. DNA for the CDR3: TGTGCCAGTAGTACGACAGGGTTCGTGACTGAAGCTTTCTTT. This chain uses TRBV19 with TRBJ1-1; the match to TRBD1 covers 7 bases. The CDR3 totals 14 residues. CDR1 LNHDA and CDR2 SQIVND come from the germline V gene (reference sequence). Trimming at V came to 4 bases and at J to 5 bases, leaving 7 bases not matched to a gene.

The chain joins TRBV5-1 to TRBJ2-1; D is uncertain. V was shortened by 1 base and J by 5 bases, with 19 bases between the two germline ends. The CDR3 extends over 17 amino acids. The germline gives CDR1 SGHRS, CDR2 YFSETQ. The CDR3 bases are TGCGCCAGCAGCTTGCAAAGGCCCGAAGGGTTTGACAATGAGCAGTTCTTC. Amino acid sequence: CASSLQRPEGFDNEQFF.

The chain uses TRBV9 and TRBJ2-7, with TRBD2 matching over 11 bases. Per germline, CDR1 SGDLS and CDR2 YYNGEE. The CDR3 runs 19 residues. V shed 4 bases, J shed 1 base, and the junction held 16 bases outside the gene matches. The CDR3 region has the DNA TGTGCCAGCAGCCCTGGGGCTAGCGGGAGGTATTGGGGATCCTACGAGCAGTACTTC. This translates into CASSPGASGRYWGSYEQYF.

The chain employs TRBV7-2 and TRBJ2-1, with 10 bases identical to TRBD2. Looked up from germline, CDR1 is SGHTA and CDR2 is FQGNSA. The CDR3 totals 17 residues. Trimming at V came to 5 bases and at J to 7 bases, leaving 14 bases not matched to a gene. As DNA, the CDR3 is TGTGCCAGCAGCCGGCCCCCTCCGGGACTAGCGAGGAATGAGCAGTTCTTC. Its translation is CASSRPPPGLARNEQFF.